The clone carrying this T cell receptor (beta chain) was detected only a few times. The target antigen is unknown. This specimen includes other DNA sequences encoding the same CDR3. V was cut by 6 bases and J by 5 bases, with 5 bases left in between. The CDR3 loop spans 10 amino acids. Per germline, CDR1 DFQATT and CDR2 SNEGSKA (reference sequence). The entry originates in a study of Ad26.COV2.S vaccination and SARS-CoV-2 variants. Notes on the study in general: It was vaccine recipients, not placebo recipients, who had the higher spike-specific TCR breadth. Post-vaccination spike-specific CD8+ and CD4+ T cell responses reportedly had substantial breadth. Vaccinated and placebo-treated recipients had similar non-spike TCR breadth. An underestimation of total T cell responses may have resulted from the TCR breadth and depth analyses.

Repertoires were generated with immunoSEQ multiplex PCR, while TCRdb's copy carries only in-frame clones and drops some. The data hold roughly 92,000 clones, with 82% observed a single time. The chain recombines TRBV20-1 with TRBJ2-1, with D unresolved. The sequence came from a human donor who had recovered from COVID-19. The sample was peripheral blood, taken after recovery from COVID-19. The CDR3 DNA reads as TGCAGTGCGCAAAACAATGAGCAGTTCTTC. Translation: CSAQNNEQFF.